A single sample gave rise to the 10 T cell receptor beta chains below, sequenced in a study of breast tumors, draining lymph nodes, adjacent tissues. Axillary draining lymph nodes of breast cancer patients supplied the node samples. TCRdb independently ran MiXCR on the multiplex PCR reads; one entry per CDR3 protein. The table has approximately 100,000 distinct CDR3 sequences, around 20% seen once. Specimen: axillary lymph node tissue. Receptor source: a female donor with breast cancer. Some clones in this sample may be carry-over from other donors' samples.

This clonotype was detected only a few times. The chain uses TRBV27 and TRBJ2-1; D is perhaps TRBD2 (6 bases). The ends were cut back, 2 bases at V and 9 bases at J, with 14 bases in the middle. This CDR3 has 14 residues. Germline loops: CDR1 MNHEY, CDR2 SMNVEV (reference sequence). CDR3 bases: TGTGCCAGCAGTTTAAGATCTAGCGTAGCTGAGCAGTTCTTC. Translation: CASSLRSSVAEQFF.

The table lists this clonotype with many counts. The chain recombines TRBV6-2 or TRBV6-3 with TRBJ1-2; 9 nucleotides match TRBD1. The ends lost 2 bases at V and 5 bases at J; junction bases unmatched: 3. The CDR3 has 14 amino acids. Germline CDR1 and CDR2: MNHEY and SVGEGT. The CDR3 sequence is CASSYRQGVYGYTF. The CDR3, as DNA: TGTGCCAGCAGTTACCGACAGGGGGTTTATGGCTACACCTTC.

This clonotype was found a few times. A much larger clonotype is one base distant, so this may be a read error. V and J are TRBV12-3 or TRBV12-4 and TRBJ2-1; 10 nucleotides align to TRBD2. With V trimmed by 5 bases and J by 9 bases, 10 bases remained unmatched. This CDR3 is 15 amino acids long. The CDR3 DNA follows: TGTGCCAGCAGTCCGGGACCAGCGGGGGGGTCTGAGCAGTTCTTC. Amino acids: CASSPGPAGGSEQFF.

The chain joins TRBV4-1 to TRBJ2-3; 10 nucleotides align to TRBD2. The CDR3 sequence is 17 residues long. The J segment lost 2 bases and the V segment lost 1 base, leaving 6 bases of the junction unmatched. The germline V gene has CDR1 MGHRA and CDR2 YSYEKL. The CDR3 here is CASSQVLAGDYTDTQYF. Here the CDR3 DNA reads TGCGCCAGCAGCCAAGTTCTAGCGGGAGATTACACAGATACGCAGTATTTT.

The sample holds many counts of this clonotype. V gene TRBV27 combines with J gene TRBJ2-7; D uncertain. CDR3 length: 12 amino acids. Trimming took 5 bases from V and 0 from J, leaving 5 bases between them. Germline CDR1 is MNHEY and CDR2 is SMNVEV (reference sequence). The CDR3: CASSPPSYEQYF. CDR3 nucleotides: TGTGCCAGCAGTCCCCCCTCCTACGAGCAGTACTTC.

Concerning this clonotype: This may stem from a read error, because a much larger clone lies one nucleotide away. V gene TRBV12-3 or TRBV12-4 combines with J gene TRBJ1-3; no firm D call. This CDR3 is 10 amino acids long. In nucleotides, the CDR3 is TGTGCCAGCAGTCGAAACACCACATATTTT. Its protein product is CASSRNTTYF.

This clonotype appeared many times. The chain couples TRBV2 to TRBJ2-7; 9 bases align to TRBD1. Trimming took 6 bases from V and 3 from J; bases not matched to a gene: 9. Germline values: CDR1 SNHLY, CDR2 FYNNEI. This CDR3 has 15 residues. This CDR3 is CASSERWGQGYEQYF. The CDR3 bases are TGTGCCAGCAGCGAAAGGTGGGGACAGGGCTACGAGCAGTACTTC.

This sequence joins TRBV5-1 and TRBJ1-1, with 8 bases aligning to TRBD1. V shed 0 bases, J shed 11 bases, and the junction held 6 bases outside the gene matches. Germline V gene sequence: CDR1 SGHRS, CDR2 YFSETQ. The CDR3 has 13 amino acids. This CDR3 reads CASSLVGQGFAFF. Written as DNA, the CDR3 is TGCGCCAGCAGCTTGGTAGGACAGGGTTTCGCTTTCTTT. Full variable domain (outside the CDR3, taken from reference TRBV5-1 and TRBJ1-1): KAGVTQTPRYLIKTRGQQVTLSCSPISGHRSVSWYQQTPGQGLQFLFEYFSETQRNKGNFPGRFSGRQFSNSRSEMNVSTLELGDSALYLCASSLVGQGFAFFGQGTRLTVV.

This chain joins TRBV5-4 and TRBJ2-3; 13 positions match TRBD2. There are 18 residues in the CDR3. Germline V gene data show CDR1 as SGHNT and CDR2 as YYREEE (reference sequence). After removal of 1 base from V and 3 bases from J, the junction contained 8 bases not matched to a gene. DNA for the CDR3: TGTGCCAGCAGCTTGATACTAGCGGGAGGGCCTAGTACAGATACGCAGTATTTT. This encodes CASSLILAGGPSTDTQYF.

This clonotype has a count of ten or more. The rearrangement links TRBV2 to TRBJ1-2, with 8 bases aligning to TRBD1. CDR1 SNHLY and CDR2 FYNNEI come from the germline V gene. The CDR3 runs 13 residues. With 6 bases clipped from V and 7 bases from J, the junction kept 7 bases outside the gene matches. Here the CDR3 reads CASSAGGVSGYTF. The DNA for the CDR3 is TGTGCCAGCAGCGCAGGGGGCGTGAGTGGCTACACCTTC.